Following are 5 T cell receptor beta chains from one sample sequenced in a study of T-cell reconstitution after alpha-beta-depleted transplantation in children. TCRbeta library preparation incorporated unique molecular identifiers. From the PCR reads, TCRdb called clonotypes with MiXCR, one entry per CDR3 protein. The sample comprises about 230,000 distinct CDR3 sequences, approximately 11% of which are singletons, and roughly 27% rests with the top ten. The input for sequencing was PBMCs, taken before TCRalphabeta/CD19-depleted stem cell transplant. The receptors shown here come from a child younger than two with acute myeloid leukemia, due to receive a stem cell transplant.

This clonotype was detected ten times or more. This chain joins TRBV9 and TRBJ2-5, with D perhaps matching TRBD1 or TRBD2 (5 bases each). The V end lost 4 bases, the J end lost 8 bases, and 15 bases lay between the germline ends. The germline gives CDR1 SGDLS, CDR2 YYNGEE. This CDR3 contains 13 residues. The chain's CDR3 is CASSRSQGPTQYF. As DNA, the CDR3 is TGTGCCAGCAGCCGTAGCCAGGGACCAACCCAGTACTTC.

This clonotype appeared many times. The CDR3 sequence is CASRREITGELFF. The CDR3 bases are TGCGCCAGCAGACGGGAGATAACCGGGGAGCTGTTTTTT. This chain joins TRBV5-1 and TRBJ2-2, with D possibly being TRBD2 (6 bases). The germline CDR1 and CDR2 sequences are SGHRS and YFSETQ. The germline V and J ends were trimmed by 5 bases and 5 bases, with 10 bases remaining between them. The CDR3 sequence is 13 residues long.

This clonotype was recorded many times. The V gene is TRBV24-1, the J gene TRBJ2-1, with 10 bases lining up with TRBD2. The CDR3 consists of 13 residues. The V gene's germline CDR1 is KGHDR and CDR2 SFDVKD. J gave up 7 bases and V 9 bases, and 5 bases lay outside the gene matches. This CDR3 reads CATGTSAFNEQFF. The CDR3 DNA reads TGTGCCACCGGGACTAGCGCCTTTAATGAGCAGTTCTTC.

About this clonotype: An end of the junction does not agree with germline; a read error may underlie this. The chain joins TRBV20-1 to TRBJ1-1; D remains ambiguous. CDR1 DFQATT and CDR2 SNEGSKA come from the germline V gene (reference sequence). This CDR3 region has 13 residues. The CDR3 sequence: CSAITLTNTEAFF. CDR3 coding DNA: TGCAGCGCTATAACCCTCACGAACACTGAAGCTTTCTTT.

Ten or more counts support this clonotype. J is TRBJ2-1 and V is TRBV28; D is possibly TRBD1 (5 bases). This CDR3 is built from 14 residues. Germline V gene data show CDR1 as MDHEN and CDR2 as SYDVKM. The ends were cut back, 3 bases at V and 7 bases at J, with 13 bases in the middle. This CDR3 reads CASSFLDSRNEQFF. The CDR3 DNA reads TGTGCCAGCAGTTTTCTCGACAGCCGGAATGAGCAGTTCTTC.